This T cell receptor beta chain was profiled in a study of blood T cells in healthy people across ages. Germline CDR1 MNHNS, CDR2 SASEGT. CDR3 size: 15 residues. Trimming took off 1 base at V and 0 bases at J, with 7 bases between the two ends. As concerns this clonotype: Its cognate antigen is unknown.

Findings and limits, study-wide: Naive CD4+ cells and diversity were both higher in long-lived donors than in aged donors. Researchers said unsorted PBMCs prevented a conclusive naive versus antigen-experienced comparison.

Alongside a J-beta primer mix, a sample-barcoded 5' primer served in a second PCR lasting about 7 to 12 cycles. TCRdb called the 5' RACE reads again in MiXCR, with one record for every CDR3 protein. The sample records some 900,000 distinct CDR3 sequences, about 48% being singletons. The receptor was isolated from a man under 40 in good health. The sequenced sample consisted of blood. The genes are TRBV6-1 and TRBJ1-3; D unclear. The CDR3 reads CASSEDGDSGNTIYF. DNA of the CDR3: TGTGCCAGCAGTGAAGACGGTGACTCTGGAAACACCATATATTTT.